Given below is one T cell receptor beta chain in context. The antigen remains unidentified. This sample was included in a study of CD8 T cells in ankylosing spondylitis. Study results and limitations: In ankylosing spondylitis patients, matched synovial fluid reportedly showed significant enrichment of disease-linked clones.

MiXCR, run by TCRdb on the 5' RACE reads, gives a single entry per CDR3 protein. Of about 310,000 distinct CDR3 sequences detected, about 20% appear once; the ten largest clones hold about 3.5%. This CDR3 has 13 residues. Between the trimmed V and J ends, which lost 2 bases and 8 bases, there was a span of 15 bases. Germline CDR1 and CDR2: SQVTM and ANQGSEA. This TCR was sampled from a female donor with ankylosing spondylitis or in good health (not recorded which). The gene calls are TRBV29-1 and TRBJ1-2; the D gene is possibly TRBD1 (6 bases). Sequences were obtained from blood, either unsorted or a sorted T cell fraction (not recorded which). The CDR3 DNA reads as TGCAGCGTTGAATTACAGGGAGTAGAGGGCTACACCTTC. Translated: CSVELQGVEGYTF.